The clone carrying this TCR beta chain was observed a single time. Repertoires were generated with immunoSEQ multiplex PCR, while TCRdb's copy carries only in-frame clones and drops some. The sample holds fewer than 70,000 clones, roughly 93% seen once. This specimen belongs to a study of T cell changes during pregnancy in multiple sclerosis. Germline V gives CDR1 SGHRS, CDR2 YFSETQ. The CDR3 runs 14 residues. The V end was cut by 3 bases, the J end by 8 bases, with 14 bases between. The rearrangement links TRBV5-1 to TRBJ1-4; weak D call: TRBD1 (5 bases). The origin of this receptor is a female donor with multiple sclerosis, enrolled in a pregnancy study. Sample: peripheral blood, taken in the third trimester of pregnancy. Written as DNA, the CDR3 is TGCGCCAGCAGCTCCCGGGGCGGGGGGGAAAAACTGTTTTTT. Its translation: CASSSRGGGEKLFF.